This T cell receptor beta chain was found in a study of monozygotic twins with inflammatory bowel disease. Study outcomes and limitations: Sharing of clonotypes with others was lower in IBD patients than in healthy twins, and this was especially so with disease activity. No single strong signal or clonotype associated with IBD was supported. Telling apart the different T cell subtypes was not possible.

Looked up from germline, CDR1 is LGHNA and CDR2 is YNFKEQ. This CDR3 has 14 residues. The unique tags termed UMIs, each holding a 6-nucleotide sample barcode, were added by means of template switching. Reanalyzing the 5' RACE reads, TCRdb keeps one entry per CDR3 protein, without DNA. The sample data list some 99,000 distinct CDR3 sequences. About this clonotype itself: Its cognate antigen is unknown.

The specimen was blood. The chain links TRBV4-2 to TRBJ2-1; the TRBD2 assignment by TCRdb is unverifiable without DNA. The receptor comes from a human donor with ulcerative colitis or Crohn's disease, or a healthy co-twin of an affected twin (not recorded which). The CDR3 sequence: CASSQDDWTNEQFF.